These 21 T cell receptor beta chains share one sample of origin, sequenced in a study of blood T cell repertoires in COVID-19 (dated by TCRdb to about 2020). The library came from the immunoSEQ multiplex PCR assay. In its TCRdb copy, this immuneACCESS table keeps in-frame sequences only and misses some clones. Where compared with another copy, unresolved V genes explain less than half of these, and the others have no known cause. The sample data list about 170,000 clones, and roughly 82% of these were observed just once. The ten largest account for 7% of the sample. Sequenced sample: peripheral blood. These receptors all stem from a woman between 35 and 50 years old with COVID-19, enrolled during active disease.

This clone was observed a handful of times. This sequence joins TRBV19 and TRBJ2-7, with D possibly TRBD1 on 6 matching bases. Trimming took 4 bases from V and 9 from J, leaving 16 bases between them. The germline V gene has CDR1 LNHDA and CDR2 SQIVND (reference sequence). This CDR3 spans 13 amino acids. CDR3 region: CASSNQQGLVQYF. CDR3 bases: TGTGCCAGTAGTAACCAACAGGGCCTCGTGCAGTACTTC.

This CDR3 is CASSLESGSVGEQYF. In DNA, the CDR3 is TGCGCCAGCAGCTTGGAAAGCGGGAGTGTAGGAGAGCAGTACTTC. The rearrangement uses TRBV5-1 and TRBJ2-7; TRBD2 matches 8 bases. Germline V lookup: CDR1 SGHRS, CDR2 YFSETQ. V lost 0 bases to trimming and J lost 7 bases; unmatched junction nucleotides: 9. CDR3 length equals 15 residues.

The chain employs TRBV6-5 and TRBJ1-1, with TRBD1 matching over 8 bases. The CDR3 extends over 15 amino acids. V dropped 6 bases and J dropped 1; count of bases not matched to a gene: 7. The germline V gene encodes CDR1 MNHEY and CDR2 SVGAGI. The CDR3 spells CASRRTGRENTEAFF. The CDR3 nucleotides read TGTGCCAGCAGGAGGACAGGGCGGGAGAACACTGAAGCTTTCTTT.

The chain joins TRBV14 to TRBJ1-2; D is ambiguous. The germline gives CDR1 SGHDN, CDR2 FVKESK. The CDR3 length is 14 residues. V gave up 0 bases and J gave up 6 bases, with 11 bases separating them. CDR3 sequence: CASSQDPRLDGYTF. CDR3 in DNA: TGTGCCAGCAGCCAAGATCCCAGGTTGGATGGCTACACCTTC.

J is TRBJ1-5 and V is TRBV12-5; 9 bases align to TRBD1. With 5 bases clipped from V and 3 bases from J, the junction kept 2 bases outside the gene matches. The CDR3 spans 14 residues. The germline V gene encodes CDR1 LGHNT and CDR2 FRNRAP. As DNA, the CDR3 is TGTGCTAGTGGTGGACAGGGGAACAATCAGCCCCAGCATTTT. It translates to CASGGQGNNQPQHF.

The chain links TRBV30 to TRBJ2-7, with 9 bases fitting TRBD1. Germline V gives CDR1 GTSNPN, CDR2 SVGIG (reference sequence). CDR3 length: 13 amino acids. V gave up 3 bases and J gave up 2 bases; unmatched junction bases: 2. CDR3 in amino acids: CAWRGQGTYEQYF. The CDR3 coding sequence is TGTGCCTGGAGAGGACAGGGGACCTACGAGCAGTACTTC.

The chain has TRBV19 and TRBJ1-2, with a possible D match to TRBD1 (6 bases). This CDR3 region has 15 residues. Trimming removed 7 bases from V and 7 bases from J, with 22 bases in between. CDR1 and CDR2 (germline): LNHDA, SQIVND (reference sequence). The CDR3 sequence is CASKIATRGTSGYTF. The CDR3, as DNA: TGTGCCAGTAAGATAGCGACCAGGGGAACGAGTGGCTACACCTTC.

This rearrangement joins TRBV18 to TRBJ1-5; 9 bases line up with TRBD1. V lost 6 bases to trimming and J lost 10 bases; unmatched junction nucleotides: 10. The CDR3 has 14 residues. Germline V lookup: CDR1 KGHSH, CDR2 LQKENI. The DNA of the CDR3 is TGTGCCAGCTCCGGGGACAGGGCGTCGGTACCCCAGCATTTT. This sequence encodes CASSGDRASVPQHF.

This chain's CDR3 is CRLSGSSEFF. In DNA, the CDR3 is TGCAGGCTCAGCGGGAGTAGTGAGTTCTTC. The V call is TRBV20-1, the J call TRBJ2-1, with 8 bases lining up with TRBD2. Germline V gene lookup returns CDR1 DFQATT and CDR2 SNEGSKA (reference sequence). The CDR3 runs to 10 residues.

This chain connects TRBV5-4 to TRBJ2-7, with D possibly TRBD1 on 5 matching bases. The CDR3 has 14 amino acids. The ends were cut back, 0 bases at V and 5 bases at J, with 12 bases in the middle. CDR1 SGHNT and CDR2 YYREEE come from the germline V gene (reference sequence). CDR3 protein: CASSLEAGIHEQYF. The CDR3 coding sequence is TGTGCCAGCAGCTTGGAGGCAGGGATCCACGAGCAGTACTTC.

In this sample, this clone turned up a few times. V usage is TRBV21-1 and J usage is TRBJ2-3; TRBD2, the D gene given by the table, was not confirmed from the DNA. TRBV21-1 is a pseudogene segment. This CDR3 comprises 14 residues. The CDR3 reads CAGPGLRCTDTQYF. The CDR3, as DNA: TGTGCCGGCCCCGGACTAAGATGCACAGATACGCAGTATTTT.

The V and J genes are TRBV30 and TRBJ2-7, with D possibly TRBD2 on 6 matching bases. V gave up 2 bases and J gave up 0 bases, with 11 bases separating them. The CDR3 has 14 residues. Germline CDR1 GTSNPN, CDR2 SVGIG (reference sequence). CDR3 in amino acids: CAWSRLAYSYEQYF. In nucleotides, the CDR3 is TGTGCCTGGAGTCGTCTAGCGTACTCCTACGAGCAGTACTTC.

The rearrangement uses TRBV6-2 or TRBV6-3 and TRBJ2-2; 8 bases match TRBD2. The CDR3 spans 15 residues. Germline CDR1 MNHEY, CDR2 SVGEGT. V lost 6 bases to trimming and J lost 7 bases; unmatched junction nucleotides: 10. The CDR3 loop is CASSKTGGAIGELFF. CDR3 bases: TGTGCCAGCAGCAAAACCGGGGGGGCCATCGGGGAGCTGTTTTTT.

This clone was counted once. The CDR3 loop reads CASSKASRAANYGYTF. The CDR3 coding sequence is TGTGCCAGCAGCAAAGCGTCCAGGGCAGCTAACTATGGCTACACCTTC. The rearrangement joins TRBV21-1 to TRBJ1-2; no DNA check was done on the table's D call, TRBD1. TRBV21-1 is tagged as a pseudogene. The CDR3 totals 16 residues.

The genes are TRBV19 and TRBJ2-4; tentatively, D is TRBD2 (7 bases). V shed 4 bases and J shed 0 bases, with 28 bases lying between them. This CDR3 is 21 amino acids long. Germline lookup yields CDR1 LNHDA and CDR2 SQIVND (reference sequence). In DNA form, the CDR3 reads TGTGCCAGTAGTACCGCAGTGACGTGGCCACGGGGGGCCATAGCCAAAAACATTCAGTACTTC. Residues: CASSTAVTWPRGAIAKNIQYF.

V gene TRBV10-2 combines with J gene TRBJ2-1, with 8 bases matching TRBD2. The CDR3 spans 16 residues. Germline V gene sequence: CDR1 WSHSY, CDR2 SAAADI. Trimming cost V 4 bases and J 4 bases; bases outside gene matches: 9. The chain's CDR3 is CASSGESGSRYNEQFF. The CDR3 DNA reads TGCGCCAGCAGTGGGGAGAGCGGGAGCCGGTACAATGAGCAGTTCTTC.

V is TRBV3-1 (or the pseudogene TRBV3-2) and J is TRBJ1-1; 8 nucleotides match TRBD1. Unmatched junction bases numbered 3, after V lost 1 base and J lost 5 bases. The germline CDR1 and CDR2 sequences are LGHDT and YNNKEL (reference sequence). The CDR3 spans 14 residues. In nucleotides, the CDR3 is TGTGCCAGCAGCCAAGGGACAGGGAGTACTGAAGCTTTCTTT. Protein product: CASSQGTGSTEAFF.

The DNA for the CDR3 is TGTGCCAGCAGCATAACAGGGGGAGCTGAGCAGTACGTC. Protein product: CASSITGGAEQYV. The chain employs TRBV21-1 and TRBJ2-7; the table's TRBD1 call for D was not verified on the DNA. TRBV21-1 is an annotated pseudogene. The CDR3 covers 13 residues.

The rearrangement links TRBV24-1 to TRBJ2-7, with a possible D match to TRBD2 (5 bases). Germline CDR1 is KGHDR and CDR2 is SFDVKD. V was pared by 9 bases and J by 3 bases, with 14 bases between. This CDR3 contains 13 residues. In nucleotides, the CDR3 is TGTGCCACCTGCGGACGGACTCACTACGAGCAGTACTTC. Its translation is CATCGRTHYEQYF.

The V and J genes are TRBV6-5 and TRBJ2-7; 11 bases are shared with TRBD2. V shed 5 bases and J 6 bases; nucleotides not matched to a gene: 9. This CDR3 contains 15 residues. CDR1 and CDR2 from the germline V gene are MNHEY and SVGAGI. The CDR3 region is CASSQRLAGSGEQYF. Written as DNA, the CDR3 is TGTGCCAGCAGTCAGAGACTAGCGGGGTCAGGCGAGCAGTACTTC.

The chain uses TRBV6-5 and TRBJ2-3; D remains ambiguous. CDR3 length: 16 residues. V was clipped by 0 bases and J by 1 base, with 11 bases between them. Germline loops: CDR1 MNHEY, CDR2 SVGAGI. The DNA of the CDR3 is TGTGCCAGCAGTTACTCGAAGCCACCGGGCACAGATACGCAGTATTTT. Translated, it gives CASSYSKPPGTDTQYF.